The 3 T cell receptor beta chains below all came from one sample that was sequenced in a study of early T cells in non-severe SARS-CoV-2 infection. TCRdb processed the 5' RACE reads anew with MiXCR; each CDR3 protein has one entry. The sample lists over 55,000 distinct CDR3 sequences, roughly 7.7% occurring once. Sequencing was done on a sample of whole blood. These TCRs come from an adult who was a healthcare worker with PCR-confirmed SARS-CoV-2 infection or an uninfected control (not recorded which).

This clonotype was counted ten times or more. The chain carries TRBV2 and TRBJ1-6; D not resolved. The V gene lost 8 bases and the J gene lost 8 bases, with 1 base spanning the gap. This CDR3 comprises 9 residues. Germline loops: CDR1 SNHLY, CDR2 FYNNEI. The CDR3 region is CASYSPLHF. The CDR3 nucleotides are TGTGCCAGCTATTCACCCCTCCACTTT.

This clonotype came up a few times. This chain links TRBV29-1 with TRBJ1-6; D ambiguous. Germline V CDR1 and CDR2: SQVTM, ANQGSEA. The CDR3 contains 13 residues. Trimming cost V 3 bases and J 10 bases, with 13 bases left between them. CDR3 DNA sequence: TGCAGCGTTGATGACGATCCCTCATCACCCCTCCACTTT. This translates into CSVDDDPSSPLHF.

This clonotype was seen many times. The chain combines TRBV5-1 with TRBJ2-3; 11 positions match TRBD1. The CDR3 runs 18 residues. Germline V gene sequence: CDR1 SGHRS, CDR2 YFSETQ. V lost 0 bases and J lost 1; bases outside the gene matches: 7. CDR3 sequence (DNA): TGCGCCAGCAGCTTGGCCAGGACAGGGGGCGGTCGCACAGATACGCAGTATTTT. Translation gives CASSLARTGGGRTDTQYF. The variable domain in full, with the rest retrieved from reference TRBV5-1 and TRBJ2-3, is KAGVTQTPRYLIKTRGQQVTLSCSPISGHRSVSWYQQTPGQGLQFLFEYFSETQRNKGNFPGRFSGRQFSNSRSEMNVSTLELGDSALYLCASSLARTGGGRTDTQYFGPGTRLTVL.